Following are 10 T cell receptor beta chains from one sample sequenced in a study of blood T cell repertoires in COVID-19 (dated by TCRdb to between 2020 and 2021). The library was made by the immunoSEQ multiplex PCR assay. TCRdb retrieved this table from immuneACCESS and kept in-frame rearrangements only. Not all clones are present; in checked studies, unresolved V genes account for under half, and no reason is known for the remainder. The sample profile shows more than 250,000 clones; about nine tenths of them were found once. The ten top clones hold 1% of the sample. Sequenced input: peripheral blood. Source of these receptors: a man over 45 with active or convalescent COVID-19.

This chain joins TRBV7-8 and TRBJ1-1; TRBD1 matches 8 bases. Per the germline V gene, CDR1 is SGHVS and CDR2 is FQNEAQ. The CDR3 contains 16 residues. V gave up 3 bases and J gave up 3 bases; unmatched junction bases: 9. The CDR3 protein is CASSFQRTGLYTEAFF. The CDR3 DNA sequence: TGTGCCAGCAGCTTCCAAAGGACAGGGCTTTACACTGAAGCTTTCTTT.

The CDR3 is CAWSIGINQPQHF. CDR3 DNA sequence: TGTGCCTGGAGCATCGGGATCAATCAGCCCCAGCATTTT. This sequence joins TRBV30 and TRBJ1-5; no definite D call. V lost 3 bases and J 3 bases, leaving 9 bases between the germline ends. CDR1 and CDR2 from the germline V gene are GTSNPN and SVGIG (reference sequence). The CDR3 has 13 residues.

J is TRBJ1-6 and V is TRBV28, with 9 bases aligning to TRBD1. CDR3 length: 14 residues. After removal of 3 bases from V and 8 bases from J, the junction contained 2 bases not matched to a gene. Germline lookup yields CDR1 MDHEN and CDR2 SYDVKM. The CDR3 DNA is TGTGCCAGCAGTTTGGGACAGGGTTATTCACCCCTCCACTTT. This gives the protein CASSLGQGYSPLHF.

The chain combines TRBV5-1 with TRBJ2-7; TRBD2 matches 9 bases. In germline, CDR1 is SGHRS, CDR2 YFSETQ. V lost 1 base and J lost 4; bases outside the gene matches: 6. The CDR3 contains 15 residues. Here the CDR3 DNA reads TGCGCCAGCAGCTTGTCGCCTAGCGGGGAATACGAGCAGTACTTC. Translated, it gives CASSLSPSGEYEQYF.

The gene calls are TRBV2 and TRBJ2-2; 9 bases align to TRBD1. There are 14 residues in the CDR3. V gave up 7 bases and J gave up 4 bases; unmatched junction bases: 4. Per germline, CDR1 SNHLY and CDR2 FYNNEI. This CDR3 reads CASKGTGFTGELFF. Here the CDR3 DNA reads TGTGCCAGCAAAGGGACAGGGTTCACCGGGGAGCTGTTTTTT.

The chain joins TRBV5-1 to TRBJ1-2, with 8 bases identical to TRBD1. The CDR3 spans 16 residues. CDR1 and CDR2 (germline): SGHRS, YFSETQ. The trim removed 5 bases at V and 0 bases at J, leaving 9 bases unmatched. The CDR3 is CASSTEQGVANYGYTF. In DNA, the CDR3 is TGCGCCAGCAGTACCGAACAGGGGGTGGCTAACTATGGCTACACCTTC.

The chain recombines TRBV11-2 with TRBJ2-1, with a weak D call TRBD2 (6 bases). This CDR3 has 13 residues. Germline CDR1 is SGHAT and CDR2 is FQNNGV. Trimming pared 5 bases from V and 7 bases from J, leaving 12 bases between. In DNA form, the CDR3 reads TGTGCCAGCAGCATAGGACTAACGAATGAGCAGTTCTTC. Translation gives CASSIGLTNEQFF.

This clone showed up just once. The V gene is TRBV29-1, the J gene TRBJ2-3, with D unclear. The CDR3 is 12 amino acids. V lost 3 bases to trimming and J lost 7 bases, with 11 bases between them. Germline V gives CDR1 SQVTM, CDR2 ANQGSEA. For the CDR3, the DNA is TGCAGCGTTGACTCGAACATGAATACGCAGTATTTT. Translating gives CSVDSNMNTQYF.

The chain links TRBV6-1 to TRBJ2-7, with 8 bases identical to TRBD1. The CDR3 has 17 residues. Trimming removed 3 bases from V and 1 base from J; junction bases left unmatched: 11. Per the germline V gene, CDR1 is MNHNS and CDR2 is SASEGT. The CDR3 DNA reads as TGTGCCAGCAGTGAGAGACAGGGGTCCACGCATTCCTACGAGCAGTACTTC. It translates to CASSERQGSTHSYEQYF.

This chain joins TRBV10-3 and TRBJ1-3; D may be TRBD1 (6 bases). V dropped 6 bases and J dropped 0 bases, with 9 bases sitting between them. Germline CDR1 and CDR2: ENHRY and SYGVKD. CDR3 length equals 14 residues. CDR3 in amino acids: CAIRRDNSGNTIYF. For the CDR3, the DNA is TGTGCCATCAGAAGGGACAACTCTGGAAACACCATATATTTT.